These 24 T cell receptor beta chains were all obtained from the same sample, sequenced in a study of monozygotic twins with inflammatory bowel disease. TCRdb derives one entry per CDR3 protein from the 5' RACE reads, leaving out DNA. This sample's table reports approximately 330,000 distinct CDR3 sequences. Material for sequencing was blood. The receptors were sampled from a human donor with ulcerative colitis or Crohn's disease, or a healthy co-twin of an affected twin (not recorded which).

The chain combines TRBV24-1 with TRBJ2-1; TCRdb's assignment of TRBD2 cannot be checked, as there is no DNA. CDR3 size: 15 residues. Germline CDR1 KGHDR, CDR2 SFDVKD. The CDR3 region is CATSDSLAELDEQFF.

The chain couples TRBV12-3 or TRBV12-4 to TRBJ2-5; absent DNA, TCRdb's TRBD2 call cannot be checked. This CDR3 region has 15 residues. CDR3 amino acids: CASILTSGRYETQYF.

V gene TRBV7-2 combines with J gene TRBJ1-4; lacking DNA, the TRBD1 call made by TCRdb goes unchecked. This CDR3 contains 16 residues. Germline lookup yields CDR1 SGHTA and CDR2 FQGNSA. CDR3 in amino acids: CASSLSRGAANEKLFF.

The chain employs TRBV5-4 and TRBJ2-2; the D call of TRBD2 rests on TCRdb alone, since no DNA is present to check it. CDR3 length: 15 residues. Germline V lookup: CDR1 SGHNT, CDR2 YYREEE (reference sequence). The CDR3: CASSLGGRYTGELFF.

The V call is TRBV5-1, the J call TRBJ2-7. Germline values: CDR1 SGHRS, CDR2 YFSETQ. The CDR3 loop spans 13 amino acids. CDR3 sequence reads: CASSVTSSYEQYF.

The gene calls are TRBV28 and TRBJ2-7; TCRdb's D call, TRBD2, is unchecked because there is no DNA. The CDR3 loop spans 15 amino acids. Germline assignment: CDR1 MDHEN and CDR2 SYDVKM. CDR3 amino acids: CASSWSTSGMGDQYF.

The V gene is TRBV19, the J gene TRBJ1-5; there is no DNA to check the TCRdb D call of TRBD1. The germline CDR1 and CDR2 sequences are LNHDA and SQIVND (reference sequence). The length of the CDR3 is 16 residues. The CDR3 loop reads CASSDRDRNSNQPQHF.

The rearrangement links TRBV28 to TRBJ1-2; TCRdb proposes TRBD1, but this gene call is untestable without DNA. Looked up from germline, CDR1 is MDHEN and CDR2 is SYDVKM. The CDR3 contains 14 residues. CDR3 protein: CASSYNGGSYGYTF.

V usage is TRBV20-1 and J usage is TRBJ2-1. The CDR3 consists of 14 residues. Germline V gene data show CDR1 as DFQATT and CDR2 as SNEGSKA (reference sequence). The CDR3 sequence: CSAIPGSSYNEQFF.

CDR3 sequence: CSAHRAGVDTYNEQFF. This sequence joins TRBV20-1 and TRBJ2-1; TCRdb lists TRBD2, though no DNA is available to test this call. The CDR3 spans 16 residues. CDR1 DFQATT and CDR2 SNEGSKA come from the germline V gene (reference sequence).

The J gene is TRBJ1-2, the V gene TRBV20-1; checking the TCRdb D call of TRBD1 is not possible without DNA. The CDR3 extends over 13 amino acids. Germline-derived CDR1 and CDR2 are DFQATT and SNEGSKA (reference sequence). CDR3 loop: CSAGQGDLPGYTF.

The chain uses TRBV11-1 and TRBJ2-6; checking the TCRdb D call of TRBD1 is not possible without DNA. The CDR3 has 18 amino acids. Germline V gene sequence: CDR1 SGHAT, CDR2 FQDESV (reference sequence). This CDR3 is CASSPWGQVTSGANVLTF.

The J gene is TRBJ2-7, the V gene TRBV20-1; there is no DNA to check the TCRdb D call of TRBD1. This CDR3 is built from 15 residues. Looked up from germline, CDR1 is DFQATT and CDR2 is SNEGSKA (reference sequence). The CDR3 region is CSAPPMAGGNYEQYF.

The chain couples TRBV5-1 to TRBJ2-1; TCRdb indicates TRBD2, and absent DNA this call remains unverified. The CDR3 runs to 14 residues. CDR1 is SGHRS, CDR2 YFSETQ, per germline. The CDR3 protein is CASGMTSGNHEQFF.

This rearrangement joins TRBV12-3 or TRBV12-4 to TRBJ2-6; the TCRdb D gene call, TRBD1, has no DNA to confirm it. This CDR3 contains 17 residues. CDR3 in amino acids: CASRNRGLRSGANVLTF.

The chain carries TRBV9 and TRBJ2-1; absent DNA, TCRdb's TRBD1 call cannot be checked. CDR1 and CDR2 (germline): SGDLS, YYNGEE. The CDR3 loop spans 15 amino acids. The CDR3 reads CASSAGTASYNEQFF.

The chain couples TRBV30 to TRBJ2-1; TCRdb's D gene call, TRBD1, goes unchecked for lack of DNA. Germline values: CDR1 GTSNPN, CDR2 SVGIG (reference sequence). The CDR3 length is 11 residues. CDR3 amino acids: CACTGPNEQFF.

This sequence joins TRBV29-1 and TRBJ2-3; TCRdb selects TRBD2, and the lack of DNA leaves this call unchecked. Germline V gives CDR1 SQVTM, CDR2 ANQGSEA. This CDR3 has 15 residues. The CDR3: CSVCLAGGSTDTQYF.

The chain has TRBV3-1 and TRBJ2-1; TCRdb's D gene call, TRBD2, goes unchecked for lack of DNA. Germline-derived CDR1 and CDR2 are LGHDT and YNNKEL (reference sequence). There are 14 residues in the CDR3. The CDR3 spells CASSQGRDSGKQFF.

The chain couples TRBV10-3 to TRBJ2-7. CDR3 length: 14 residues. CDR1 is ENHRY and CDR2 is SYGVKD in the germline V gene. The CDR3 sequence is CAISVKLSSYEQYF.

The genes are TRBV28 and TRBJ1-5. This CDR3 region has 17 residues. Germline V CDR1 and CDR2: MDHEN, SYDVKM. This CDR3 reads CASTTAYGLQLNQPQHF.

The gene calls are TRBV28 and TRBJ2-7; without DNA, the TCRdb call of TRBD1 cannot be checked. The V gene's germline CDR1 is MDHEN and CDR2 SYDVKM. This CDR3 has 13 residues. CDR3 sequence reads: CATCFDRGYEQYF.

The V call is TRBV9, the J call TRBJ2-3; TCRdb lists TRBD2, though no DNA is available to test this call. Germline loops: CDR1 SGDLS, CDR2 YYNGEE. The CDR3 covers 19 residues. CDR3 region: CASSVEGGTSGTLTDTQYF.

The chain has TRBV5-1 and TRBJ2-7; TCRdb proposes TRBD1, but this gene call is untestable without DNA. The length of the CDR3 is 15 residues. Germline V gene sequence: CDR1 SGHRS, CDR2 YFSETQ. The CDR3 is CASSSVGQSLYEQYF.